These T cell receptor beta chains were read from a single sample in a study of blood T cell repertoires in COVID-19. Sequencing was performed with immunoSEQ multiplex PCR; in TCRdb, only in-frame clones are kept and a portion is missing. In the table there are 97,000 or so clones, almost 80% of which are singletons. Sequencing used peripheral blood. These receptors were collected from a man in his 60s with active or convalescent COVID-19. The CDR3 runs from the conserved cysteine through the conserved F or W.

V	length	J	CDR3
TRBV6-6	16	TRBJ2-3	CASSSPDRDPTDTQYF
TRBV6-6	15	TRBJ1-6	CASSSRTGRESPLHF
TRBV20-1	11	TRBJ2-1	CSAVSGRHQFF
TRBV7-2	16	TRBJ2-2	CASSARDRALPGELFF
TRBV27	15	TRBJ2-7	CASSLQQGIHYEQYF
TRBV10-2	15	TRBJ2-1	CASSATSGSYNEQFF
TRBV24-1	16	TRBJ1-4	CATSDLRGTTNEKLFF
TRBV14	16	TRBJ2-7	CASSQVLAGYPYEQYF
TRBV11-2	17	TRBJ2-2	CASSLDGLAGVAGELFF
TRBV30	19	TRBJ2-1	CAWSVGLAGGGPLNNEQFF
TRBV9	14	TRBJ1-2	CASSVEPGGYGYTF
TRBV5-1	14	TRBJ2-5	CASSWTSRGETQYF
TRBV6-1	15	TRBJ1-2	CASSEQTGGAYGYTF
TRBV5-5	14	TRBJ2-1	CASSLRGDYNEQFF
TRBV2	14	TRBJ2-7	CASSLGGVPYEQYF
TRBV28	17	TRBJ1-5	CASSSLGTQNGNQPQHF
TRBV5-1	14	TRBJ1-4	CASSGGINGEKLFF
TRBV28	14	TRBJ2-7	CASRDSHSSYEQYF
TRBV4-3	19	TRBJ2-3	CASSQDGLAGDGATDTQYF
TRBV28	16	TRBJ2-3	CASSYGLTPRTDTQYF
TRBV9	15	TRBJ2-3	CASSSSGSAADTQYF
TRBV4-3	19	TRBJ2-3	CASSQPLAGLPGGTDTQYF
TRBV9	15	TRBJ2-3	CASSVSGSVTDTQYF
TRBV4-3	13	TRBJ1-4	CASSQEYNEKLFF
TRBV19	16	TRBJ1-2	CASKGQAGTAFDGYTF
TRBV7-9	16	TRBJ2-7	CASSLVRWTSYSEQYF
TRBV6-1	16	TRBJ2-2	CASSESNYRVPGELFF
TRBV27	13	TRBJ2-7	CASGSEVSYEQYF